These 9 T cell receptor beta chains were all obtained from the same sample, sequenced in a study of cytomegalovirus exposure and HLA in healthy donors (dated by TCRdb to about 2017). Library method: the immunoSEQ multiplex PCR assay. TCRdb provides this immuneACCESS table in a form limited to in-frame rearrangements. Some clones are lacking; in checked studies, under half of them reflect an unresolved V gene, and why the rest are absent is not known. In this sample the table shows tens of thousands of clones, roughly 95% of which occur a single time. The ten largest clones capture 2.4% of the sample. The specimen sequenced was PBMCs. All receptors derive from a man in his late teens or twenties in good health and CMV-seronegative.

The J gene is TRBJ2-1, the V gene TRBV21-1; the table gives TRBD2 as D, unverified against the DNA. TRBV21-1 is labeled a pseudogene. The CDR3 loop spans 16 amino acids. CDR3 loop: CASSKVTASSYNEQFF. Here the CDR3 DNA reads TGTGCCAGCAGCAAAGTGACTGCTAGTTCCTACAATGAGCAGTTCTTC.

The chain employs TRBV29-1 and TRBJ1-2; TRBD1 is a possible D gene (5 bases). Trimming pared 0 bases from V and 2 bases from J, leaving 10 bases between. The CDR3 sequence is 14 residues long. Germline V CDR1 and CDR2: SQVTM, ANQGSEA. CDR3 sequence: CSVEEVRQNYGYTF. CDR3 in DNA: TGCAGCGTTGAAGAAGTCCGACAGAACTATGGCTACACCTTC.

V is TRBV5-1 and J is TRBJ1-2; TRBD1 matches 8 bases. V lost 4 bases and J lost 3; bases outside the gene matches: 11. Germline-derived CDR1 and CDR2 are SGHRS and YFSETQ. The CDR3 extends over 16 amino acids. CDR3 DNA sequence: TGCGCCAGCAGCCTTAGACAGGGGAGCTTTCACTATGGCTACACCTTC. This sequence encodes CASSLRQGSFHYGYTF.

The chain recombines TRBV2 with TRBJ1-5; TRBD1 matches at 9 bases. Germline CDR1 SNHLY, CDR2 FYNNEI. Trimming took 5 bases from V and 5 from J; bases not matched to a gene: 10. CDR3 size: 16 residues. CDR3 DNA: TGTGCCAGCAGTCGAGACAGGGGGAGTCTCCATCAGCCCCAGCATTTT. It is translated as CASSRDRGSLHQPQHF.

This sequence joins TRBV7-9 and TRBJ2-7, with 13 bases lining up with TRBD2. J lost 2 bases, V lost 4 bases, and 14 bases had no gene match. CDR3 length: 19 amino acids. Germline-derived CDR1 and CDR2 are SEHNR and FQNEAQ (reference sequence). CDR3 amino acids: CASSSTPGLAGPDPYEQYF. The CDR3 region has the DNA TGTGCCAGCAGCTCGACCCCGGGACTAGCGGGACCTGATCCCTACGAGCAGTACTTC.

Concerning this clone itself: A read error may account for a junction end that differs from germline. The chain joins TRBV7-7 to TRBJ2-7, with D possibly matching TRBD2 (7 bases). CDR3 length: 13 residues. CDR1 and CDR2 (germline): SSHAT, FNYEAQ (reference sequence). This CDR3 reads CASSLDRGGEQYF. CDR3 bases: TGTGCTAGCAGCTTAGATAGGGGGGGCGAGCAGTACTTC. Using reference TRBV7-7 and TRBJ2-7 for the parts outside the CDR3, the full variable domain is GAGVSQSPRYKVTKRGQDVTLRCDPISSHATLYWYQQALGQGPEFLTYFNYEAQPDKSGLPSDRFSAERPEGSISTLTIQRTEQRDSAMYRCASSLDRGGEQYFGPGTRLTVT.

V usage is TRBV15 and J usage is TRBJ1-5; D may be TRBD1 (5 bases). Germline V gene sequence: CDR1 LNHNV, CDR2 YYDKDF (reference sequence). Trimming left V 0 bases short and J 2 bases short, with 11 bases between. This CDR3 region has 16 residues. The CDR3 spells CATSRDSGGGNQPQHF. CDR3 in DNA: TGTGCCACCAGCAGAGATTCGGGAGGGGGCAATCAGCCCCAGCATTTT. The full variable domain, in which reference TRBV15 and TRBJ1-5 provide the parts outside the CDR3, is DAMVIQNPRYQVTQFGKPVTLSCSQTLNHNVMYWYQQKSSQAPKLLFHYYDKDFNNEADTPDNFQSRRPNTSFCFLDIRSPGLGDTAMYLCATSRDSGGGNQPQHFGDGTRLSIL.

The chain carries TRBV6-1 and TRBJ1-1; no clear D gene. Germline loops: CDR1 MNHNS, CDR2 SASEGT. V shed 2 bases and J shed 1 base, with 8 bases lying between them. This CDR3 spans 14 amino acids. The chain's CDR3 is CASSESQENTEAFF. The CDR3 coding sequence is TGTGCCAGCAGTGAAAGTCAGGAGAACACTGAAGCTTTCTTT.

The chain has TRBV27 and TRBJ2-1; 7 positions match TRBD1. The CDR3 extends over 15 amino acids. Germline V gene sequence: CDR1 MNHEY, CDR2 SMNVEV (reference sequence). J gave up 1 base and V 5 bases, and 5 bases lay outside the gene matches. The CDR3 nucleotides are TGTGCCAGCAGTCCTCGACAGGGATCCTACAATGAGCAGTTCTTC. Its protein product is CASSPRQGSYNEQFF.